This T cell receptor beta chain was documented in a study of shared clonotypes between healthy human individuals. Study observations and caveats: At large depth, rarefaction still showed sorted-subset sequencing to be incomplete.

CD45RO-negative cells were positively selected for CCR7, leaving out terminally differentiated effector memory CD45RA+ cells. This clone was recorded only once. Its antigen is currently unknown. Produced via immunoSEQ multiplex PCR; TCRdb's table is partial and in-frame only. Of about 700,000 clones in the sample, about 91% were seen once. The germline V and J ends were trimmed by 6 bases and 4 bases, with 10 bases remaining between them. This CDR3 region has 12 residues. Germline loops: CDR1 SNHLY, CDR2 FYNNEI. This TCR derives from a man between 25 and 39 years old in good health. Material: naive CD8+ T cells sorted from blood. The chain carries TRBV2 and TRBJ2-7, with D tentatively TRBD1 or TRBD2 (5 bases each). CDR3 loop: CASRGDRYEQYF. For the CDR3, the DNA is TGTGCCAGCAGGGGGGACCGGTACGAGCAGTACTTC.